The T cell receptor beta chain under discussion was sequenced for a study of cytomegalovirus exposure and HLA in healthy donors listed by TCRdb under 2017. A note on the overall study: According to a later analysis, the 120 or so validation repertoires were produced on the same platform as the 666 repertoires of the first cohort. The study aimed to test whether signatures of past pathogen exposure could be identified by cataloging public T cell receptors. Besides the first cohort of around 700 subjects, a separate validation cohort made up of 120 different subjects was used. To predict cytomegalovirus infection status, the study brought together high-throughput TCR immunosequencing, statistical association of individual TCRs with disease status, and machine learning.

Its CDR3 holds 13 amino acids, cysteine through phenylalanine. Only the CDR3 portion is preserved as DNA: 39 bases, with reading frame beginning at the first base. CDR1 and CDR2 are drawn from the germline V gene: KGHSH, LQKENI. The junction carries 11 bases between V and J, which are trimmed by 2 bases and 7 bases respectively. Broad study findings and their caveats: The study gave a list of under 200 TCR beta chains associated with cytomegalovirus. A few of the identified cytomegalovirus-associated TCR beta chains were confirmed in vitro to be specific for cytomegalovirus antigens. The classifier was reported to diagnose cytomegalovirus status with high specificity and sensitivity in both the original and validation cohorts. Across donors, most TCR sequences were observed very rarely, whereas some public TCRs were present in many individuals. According to the authors, the approach could potentially be generalized to other disease states and immunological phenotypes. Of the cluster scores, roughly 93% were above 0 in a later analysis, which found that TCRs clustered in the first cohort also tended to co-occur in the 120 validation repertoires. All 110 or so repertoires were used to score co-occurrence in the validation cohort in a later analysis, because that analysis had no HLA typing for the cohort.

To prepare the library, the immunoSEQ multiplex PCR assay was applied. In the original analysis: To diagnose cytomegalovirus status from the catalog of TCR beta chain sequences, a statistical classification framework was built. The table was pulled from immuneACCESS by TCRdb, which kept in-frame rearrangements only. Such tables lose some clones; where checked, under half of the loss comes from unresolved V genes, and the rest has no known cause. V and J calls and clone size are copied from that table; D and trimming were computed from the DNA. Counted in this sample were 130,000 to 150,000 clones; roughly nine tenths of them appeared once. The top ten clones comprise just under 3% of the sample. This clone has more than one count but fewer than ten. The clone's antigen remains unknown. Base qualities are missing; no much larger clone stands one base away. Donors formed part of the validation cohort, which comprised fewer than 150 subjects and was distinct from the first cohort of under 850 subjects.

The receptor was derived from a man younger than 35 in good health and CMV-seronegative. The chain links TRBV18 with TRBJ1-2; the best D guess is TRBD1, with 5 bases matching. The source material was PBMCs. The DNA is as follows: TGTGCCAGCTCACCAGCCAGGGAAGGTGGCTACACCTTC. This gives the protein CASSPAREGGYTF.